Listed below are T cell receptor beta chains from one sample, sequenced in a study of blood T cell repertoires in COVID-19. The repertoire was sequenced with immunoSEQ multiplex PCR; TCRdb's copy has only in-frame clones and lacks some. The table includes about 310,000 clones, 87% detected once. The specimen was PBMCs or T cells enriched from blood (not recorded which). Source of these receptors: a woman under 30 who had recovered from COVID-19. CDR3s include the opening cysteine and the closing phenylalanine or tryptophan. Fields, in order: D gene, J gene, clone size, V gene, CDR3 DNA, CDR3 protein. D genes are given only for firm matches. Some rows have no size entry. The others give once, few or many, or a class for an expanded clone.

>TRBD1|TRBJ1-2|-|TRBV2
TGTGCCAGCAGTCCGACAGGGGGCATGGGGTATGGCTACACCTTC
CASSPTGGMGYGYTF
>-|TRBJ2-1|-|TRBV12-3/TRBV12-4
TGTGCCAGCAGTTTAGGACTATATGAGCAGTTCTTC
CASSLGLYEQFF
>-|TRBJ2-7|-|TRBV6-5
TGTGCCAGCAGTTACGCTTCTGCAGAATACGAGCAGTACTTC
CASSYASAEYEQYF
>TRBD1|TRBJ1-2|few|TRBV7-2
TGTGCCAGCACCTTTTGGGACAGATCCTATGGCTACACCTTC
CASTFWDRSYGYTF
>-|TRBJ2-3|-|TRBV7-3
TGTGCCAGCAGCTCCACTAAATTGAATACGCAGTATTTT
CASSSTKLNTQYF
>-|TRBJ2-5|-|TRBV5-1
TGCGCCAGCAGCTTGGCAGGGGGGCAGGAGACCCAGTACTTC
CASSLAGGQETQYF
>TRBD1|TRBJ1-1|-|TRBV10-3
TGTGCCATCAGGGAGCGGGGACAGCCGAACACTGAAGCTTTCTTT
CAIRERGQPNTEAFF
>-|TRBJ2-2|-|TRBV7-8
TGTGCCAGCGGGGCTTCGGCCGGGGAGCTGTTTTTT
CASGASAGELFF
>TRBD2|TRBJ2-1|-|TRBV4-3
TGCGCCAGCAGCCTAGACTACGGGACTAGCGGTTACAATGAGCAGTTCTTC
CASSLDYGTSGYNEQFF
>-|TRBJ1-5|-|TRBV6-4
TGTGCCAGCAGTCACAAAAGTTTGAGCAATCAGCCCCAGCATTTT
CASSHKSLSNQPQHF
>TRBD1|TRBJ1-1|-|TRBV5-1
TGCGCCAGCAGCTTGGGACAGGGGCGTCTCACTGAAGCTTTCTTT
CASSLGQGRLTEAFF
>TRBD2|TRBJ2-3|once|TRBV5-4
TGTGCCAGCAGCCTGGTAGCGGGAGGGAGCACAGATACGCAGTATTTT
CASSLVAGGSTDTQYF
>TRBD1|TRBJ2-7|-|TRBV6-5
TGTGCCAGCAGGGGACAGGGATACTACGAGCAGTACTTC
CASRGQGYYEQYF
>-|TRBJ1-5|-|TRBV7-9
TGTGCCACCGGCTGGGACTCGAATAGCAATCAGCCCCAGCATTTT
CATGWDSNSNQPQHF
>TRBD1|TRBJ2-7|-|TRBV27
TGTGCCAGCAGTTTGAGACAGGGCCCCTACGAGCAGTACTTC
CASSLRQGPYEQYF
>TRBD1|TRBJ1-1|-|TRBV6-5
TGTGCCAGCAGGAAGACAGGGGGATTCACTGAAGCTTTCTTT
CASRKTGGFTEAFF
>TRBD2|TRBJ2-3|-|TRBV27
TGTGCCAGCAGTTACGGTGCGGGAGGGACAGATACGCAGTATTTT
CASSYGAGGTDTQYF